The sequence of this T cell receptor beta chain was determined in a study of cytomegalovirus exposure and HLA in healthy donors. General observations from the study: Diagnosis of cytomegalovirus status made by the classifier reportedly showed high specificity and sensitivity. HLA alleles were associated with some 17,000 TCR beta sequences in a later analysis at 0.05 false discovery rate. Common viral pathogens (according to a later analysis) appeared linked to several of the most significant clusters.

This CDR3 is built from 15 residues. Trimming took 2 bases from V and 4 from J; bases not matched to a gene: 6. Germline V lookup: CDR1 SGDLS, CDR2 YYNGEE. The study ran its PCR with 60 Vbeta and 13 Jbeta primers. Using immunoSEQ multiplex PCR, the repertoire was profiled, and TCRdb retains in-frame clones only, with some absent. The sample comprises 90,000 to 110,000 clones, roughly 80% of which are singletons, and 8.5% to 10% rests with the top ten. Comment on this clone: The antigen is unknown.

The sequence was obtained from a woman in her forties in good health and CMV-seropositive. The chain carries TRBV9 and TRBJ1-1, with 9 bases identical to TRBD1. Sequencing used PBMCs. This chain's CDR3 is CASSVQQGAGTEAFF. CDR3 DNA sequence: TGTGCCAGCAGCGTCCAACAGGGGGCGGGCACTGAAGCTTTCTTT.